These T cell receptor beta chains were read from a single sample in a study of cytomegalovirus exposure and HLA in healthy donors. Using immunoSEQ multiplex PCR, the repertoire was profiled, and TCRdb retains in-frame clones only, with some absent. The sample holds 89,000 or so clones, around four fifths seen once. Sequenced sample: PBMCs. All receptors come from a boy younger than 18 in good health and CMV-seronegative. Both conserved end residues are part of each CDR3. The D gene is left open where the match is weak. Clone size appears in some rows only: once, few, many, or a class for an expanded clone.

13	NA	NA	TRBV5-1	CASSLEAKYEQYF
14	NA	TRBD1	TRBV7-3	CASSSGTGDSPLHF
14	NA	TRBD1	TRBV10-2	CASRLTGGNTEAFF
15	NA	TRBD1	TRBV9	CASSVTGATNEKLFF
12	NA	NA	TRBV5-4	CASSPATNTQYF
13	once	NA	TRBV6-5	CASSGGYGTEAFF
15	NA	NA	TRBV4-1	CASSQDRGLASGYTF
13	once	NA	TRBV19	CASRNMTREKLFF
13	few	TRBD2	TRBV6-5	CASSYSKASGEYF
15	NA	TRBD1	TRBV5-1	CASSSQQGRGSGYTF
14	NA	TRBD1	TRBV28	CASSLRQGREEQYF
13	NA	TRBD1	TRBV6-5	CASTDRARDEQFF
18	NA	NA	TRBV15	CATSRDNGRTGSSYEQYF
12	NA	NA	TRBV2	CASSRDSTEAFF
14	NA	NA	TRBV15	CATSRGGELYGYTF
14	NA	TRBD1	TRBV28	CASRTTGIDTEAFF
15	NA	TRBD1	TRBV6-4	CASSDSSQGVDTQYF
15	few	TRBD2	TRBV7-9	CASSLLSGSFNEQYF
13	NA	NA	TRBV27	CASSPGRNTEAFF
15	NA	NA	TRBV7-3	CASSRGSGSGNTIYF
16	NA	NA	TRBV4-2	CASSPPPRGTYNEQFF
14	NA	NA	TRBV4-3	CASSQGTGVYEQYF
13	NA	TRBD1	TRBV5-6	CASNYGTEETQYF
13	few	NA	TRBV5-6	CASSPGPLYEQYF
15	NA	TRBD1	TRBV4-1	CASSQTTGVNEKLFF
15	NA	NA	TRBV29-1	CSVEVAIQMSETQYF
13	NA	NA	TRBV6-5	CASSPQGGREAFF